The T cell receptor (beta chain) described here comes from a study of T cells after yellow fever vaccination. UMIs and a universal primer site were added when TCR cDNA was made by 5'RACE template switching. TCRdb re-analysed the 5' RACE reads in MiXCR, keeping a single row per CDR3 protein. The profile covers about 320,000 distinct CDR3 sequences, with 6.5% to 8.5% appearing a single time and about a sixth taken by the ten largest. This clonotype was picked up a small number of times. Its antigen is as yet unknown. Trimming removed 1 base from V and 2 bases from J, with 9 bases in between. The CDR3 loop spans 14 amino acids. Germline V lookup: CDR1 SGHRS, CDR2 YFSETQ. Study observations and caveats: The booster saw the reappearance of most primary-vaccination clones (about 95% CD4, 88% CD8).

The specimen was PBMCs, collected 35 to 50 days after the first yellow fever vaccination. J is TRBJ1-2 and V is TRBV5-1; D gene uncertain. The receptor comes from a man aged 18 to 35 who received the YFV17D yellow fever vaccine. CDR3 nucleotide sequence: TGCGCCAGCAGCTTGACAGTCGAAAACTATGGCTACACCTTC. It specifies CASSLTVENYGYTF.